What follows are 27 T cell receptor beta chains derived from one specimen sequenced in a study of cytomegalovirus exposure and HLA in healthy donors (dated by TCRdb to 2016 to 2017). The library was made by the immunoSEQ multiplex PCR assay. The multiplex PCR relied on a mix of 60 forward primers for TCR Vbeta segments and 13 reverse primers for TCR Jbeta segments. Drawn from immuneACCESS, this table holds only the in-frame rearrangements with V and J called that TCRdb kept. Clones are partly lost; checked studies trace under half to an unresolved V gene and leave the rest unexplained. Here the sample has 130,000 to 150,000 clones; 80% to 85% occur a single time. Of the sample, approximately 2.7% is held by the ten largest clones. The specimen was PBMCs. These receptors were collected from a boy aged 2 to 9 in good health and CMV-seronegative.

The V gene is TRBV4-3, the J gene TRBJ1-3; D possibly corresponds to TRBD1 (6 bases). The CDR3 sequence is 18 residues long. Germline V CDR1 and CDR2: LGHNA, YSLEER. The V end lost 0 bases, the J end lost 1 base, and 16 bases lay between the germline ends. The chain's CDR3 is CASSQDWGLPRSGNTIYF. The CDR3 region has the DNA TGCGCCAGCAGCCAAGATTGGGGGCTTCCTCGATCTGGAAACACCATATATTTT.

The chain couples TRBV7-8 to TRBJ2-2; 12 bases are a match to TRBD2. Germline assignment: CDR1 SGHVS and CDR2 FQNEAQ. This CDR3 is built from 16 residues. Unmatched junction bases numbered 7, after V lost 5 bases and J lost 6 bases. The CDR3 loop reads CASSPLLAGGSGELFF. The DNA for the CDR3 is TGTGCCAGCAGCCCGTTACTAGCGGGAGGTTCCGGGGAGCTGTTTTTT.

The gene calls are TRBV7-9 and TRBJ2-5, with 8 bases identical to TRBD1. The J call may be mistaken, given a closer DNA end match to TRBJ2-7. CDR3 length: 14 amino acids. Per the germline V gene, CDR1 is SEHNR and CDR2 is FQNEAQ (reference sequence). The CDR3 protein is CASSSGTGAYEQYF. The DNA of the CDR3 is TGTGCCAGCAGCTCCGGGACAGGAGCCTACGAGCAGTACTTC.

CDR3 protein: CASSARDRGWAFF. For the CDR3, the DNA is TGTGCCAGCAGCGCTAGGGACAGGGGTTGGGCTTTCTTT. The V and J genes are TRBV9 and TRBJ1-1; TRBD1 matches 10 bases. V lost 3 bases, J lost 11 bases, and 7 bases stayed unmatched. Germline V gene lookup returns CDR1 SGDLS and CDR2 YYNGEE. CDR3 length: 13 amino acids.

The V gene is TRBV9, the J gene TRBJ2-1, with a tentative D call TRBD2 (6 bases). The CDR3 is 17 amino acids. CDR1 and CDR2 (germline): SGDLS, YYNGEE. Deletions cut 0 bases from V and 3 bases from J, with 16 bases between. CDR3 sequence: CASSVADLASVYNEQFF. The CDR3, as DNA: TGTGCCAGCAGCGTAGCAGACCTAGCGTCTGTCTACAATGAGCAGTTCTTC.

The J gene is TRBJ2-7, the V gene TRBV5-6, with 8 bases identical to TRBD2. Germline CDR1 and CDR2: SGHDT and YYEEEE. The CDR3 is 15 amino acids. Trimming took 4 bases from V and 5 from J; bases not matched to a gene: 11. The CDR3 DNA sequence: TGTGCCAGCAGCGCGATCGCGGGACTAGTCGACGAGCAGTACTTC. Its translation: CASSAIAGLVDEQYF.

This chain links TRBV5-1 with TRBJ1-1, with TRBD1 as a possible D gene (6 bases). Deletions cut 1 base from V and 1 base from J, with 8 bases between. Germline V gives CDR1 SGHRS, CDR2 YFSETQ. CDR3 size: 14 residues. The CDR3 nucleotides read TGCGCCAGCAGCTTGACCAGGGGGAACACTGAAGCTTTCTTT. Protein: CASSLTRGNTEAFF.

The gene calls are TRBV10-2 and TRBJ2-5; 10 nucleotides align to TRBD2. The germline V gene has CDR1 WSHSY and CDR2 SAAADI. The ends lost 6 bases at V and 5 bases at J; junction bases unmatched: 21. The CDR3 contains 19 residues. CDR3 nucleotide sequence: TGCGCCAGCAGCGACCACGAGTGGGGGCCTAGCGGGGGAAGGGAGACCCAGTACTTC. Amino acid sequence: CASSDHEWGPSGGRETQYF.

The chain has TRBV7-9 and TRBJ2-5; TRBD2 might be the D (6 bases). V gave up 1 base and J gave up 3 bases, with 9 bases separating them. From germline, CDR1 is SEHNR and CDR2 FQNEAQ (reference sequence). This CDR3 contains 14 residues. The CDR3 protein is CASSLVRLEETQYF. As DNA, the CDR3 is TGTGCCAGCAGCTTAGTCCGACTAGAAGAGACCCAGTACTTC.

This chain joins TRBV4-3 and TRBJ2-7; TRBD2 matches 7 bases. This CDR3 has 15 residues. The germline V gene encodes CDR1 LGHNA and CDR2 YSLEER. The V gene end was trimmed by 0 bases and the J gene end by 3 bases; junction bases not matched to a gene: 5. The CDR3: CASSQDVGDYYEQYF. The CDR3 region has the DNA TGCGCCAGCAGCCAAGACGTCGGGGACTACTACGAGCAGTACTTC.

The chain links TRBV5-1 to TRBJ1-2; no clear D gene. The germline V gene encodes CDR1 SGHRS and CDR2 YFSETQ. The CDR3 is 13 residues long. The V end was cut by 5 bases, the J end by 2 bases, with 10 bases between. The CDR3 sequence: CASRPVTNYGYTF. CDR3 coding DNA: TGCGCCAGCAGGCCAGTAACGAACTATGGCTACACCTTC.

CDR3: CASSWTGRNTEAFF. CDR3 sequence (DNA): TGTGCCAGCAGCTGGACAGGGAGGAACACTGAAGCTTTCTTT. This sequence joins TRBV5-4 and TRBJ1-1; 8 bases align to TRBD1. Trimming at V came to 3 bases and at J to 1 base, leaving 2 bases not matched to a gene. The CDR3 covers 14 residues. Germline V CDR1 and CDR2: SGHNT, YYREEE (reference sequence).

The chain uses TRBV25-1 and TRBJ2-7; the D gene is possibly TRBD2 (6 bases). The CDR3 consists of 16 residues. V lost 7 bases and J lost 6, with 25 bases in between. Germline assignment: CDR1 MGHDK and CDR2 SYGVNS. CDR3 nucleotides: TGTGCCAGCACCCCGAGGGACGGGAGTTCGGGCTCCGAGCAGTACTTC. It is translated as CASTPRDGSSGSEQYF.

Only a few counts were recorded for this clone. The chain has TRBV27 and TRBJ2-4; the match to TRBD2 covers 15 bases. In germline, CDR1 is MNHEY, CDR2 SMNVEV (reference sequence). V lost 7 bases, J lost 7 bases, and 8 bases stayed unmatched. The CDR3 sequence is 16 residues long. The CDR3 is CASTRTSGGAGNIQYF. DNA of the CDR3: TGTGCCAGCACCAGGACTAGCGGGGGGGCGGGGAACATTCAGTACTTC.

This clone occurred a few times. The rearrangement links TRBV5-1 to TRBJ1-1, with D tentatively TRBD1 (5 bases). V lost 5 bases to trimming and J lost 3 bases, with 14 bases between them. The CDR3 is made up of 14 amino acids. CDR1 SGHRS and CDR2 YFSETQ come from the germline V gene. The CDR3 DNA is TGCGCCAGCAGTTGGGGGGTGGGGGACACTGAAGCTTTCTTT. Residues: CASSWGVGDTEAFF.

This clone was observed a few times. This chain links TRBV2 with TRBJ1-1; 7 nucleotides line up with TRBD1. CDR3 length: 12 amino acids. Germline V gene sequence: CDR1 SNHLY, CDR2 FYNNEI. V shed 9 bases and J 4 bases; nucleotides not matched to a gene: 5. The CDR3 nucleotides read TGTGCCAGAAGGGGGCTGGGCACTGAAGCTTTCTTT. Amino acids: CARRGLGTEAFF. The full variable domain, with the rest looked up from reference TRBV2 and TRBJ1-1, is EPEVTQTPSHQVTQMGQEVILRCVPISNHLYFYWYRQILGQKVEFLVSFYNNEISEKSEIFDDQFSVERPDGSNFTLKIRSTKLEDSAMYFCARRGLGTEAFFGQGTRLTVV.

The CDR3 bases are TGCAGCGTTGAAGGACCGGGACTAGCGGGAGCCCAGTACTTC. Residues: CSVEGPGLAGAQYF. The J gene is TRBJ2-5, the V gene TRBV29-1; 14 bases agree with TRBD2. Trimming removed 1 base from V and 9 bases from J; junction bases left unmatched: 4. There are 14 residues in the CDR3. Germline assignment: CDR1 SQVTM and CDR2 ANQGSEA.

This chain links TRBV7-6 with TRBJ2-7; TRBD2 agrees at 7 bases. CDR1 is SGHVS and CDR2 is FNYEAQ in the germline V gene. Losses at the gene ends were 5 bases for V and 3 bases for J; bases not matched to a gene: 13. There are 16 residues in the CDR3. The CDR3 region is CASSPGQGGSRYEQYF. In DNA, the CDR3 is TGTGCCAGCAGCCCAGGTCAGGGCGGGAGCCGCTACGAGCAGTACTTC.

The chain uses TRBV11-2 and TRBJ2-5; D perhaps matches TRBD2 (5 bases). The V gene lost 7 bases and the J gene lost 4 bases, with 16 bases spanning the gap. The germline V gene has CDR1 SGHAT and CDR2 FQNNGV. The CDR3 runs to 14 residues. CDR3 in DNA: TGTGCCAGCACTGCGACTGTCAGCGGAGAGACCCAGTACTTC. It yields the protein CASTATVSGETQYF.

The chain combines TRBV19 with TRBJ2-2, with D maybe TRBD1 (6 bases). CDR1 and CDR2 from the germline V gene are LNHDA and SQIVND (reference sequence). The CDR3 covers 14 residues. The V gene lost 5 bases and the J gene lost 4 bases, with 11 bases spanning the gap. CDR3 DNA sequence: TGTGCCAGTAGTCTGACAGGTACCACCGGGGAGCTGTTTTTT. The encoded protein is CASSLTGTTGELFF.

The chain links TRBV7-9 to TRBJ2-1; D is uncertain. Germline loops: CDR1 SEHNR, CDR2 FQNEAQ (reference sequence). The CDR3 length is 15 residues. Trimming left V 4 bases short and J 0 bases short, with 10 bases between. The CDR3 DNA is TGTGCCAGCAGCTACGGGTCGAGCTCCTACAATGAGCAGTTCTTC. This codes for CASSYGSSSYNEQFF.

This chain connects TRBV13 to TRBJ2-2, with D possibly being TRBD2 (7 bases). Germline CDR1 and CDR2: PRHDT and FYEKMQ (reference sequence). The CDR3 has 15 residues. V lost 5 bases to trimming and J lost 5 bases, with 15 bases between them. The CDR3: CASSPHGGQTGELFF. The DNA of the CDR3 is TGTGCCAGCAGCCCCCACGGGGGGCAAACCGGGGAGCTGTTTTTT.

In regard to this clone: Because the CDR3 is missing its conserved closing phenylalanine or tryptophan, this is likely a read error. Because the CDR3's place on the DNA is in doubt, the DNA is left out and the CDR3 is given as listed by TCRdb. The CDR3: CASGRQGA. The gene calls are TRBV12-5 and TRBJ1-2; whether TRBD1, the table's D call, matches the DNA was not checked. CDR1 and CDR2 from the germline V gene are LGHNT and FRNRAP. The CDR3 length is 8 residues, termini included.

This clone was seen a single time. This chain connects TRBV9 to TRBJ1-5; TRBD1 might be the D (5 bases). Trimming stripped 2 bases from V and 6 bases from J, with 15 bases between. There are 15 residues in the CDR3. Germline assignment: CDR1 SGDLS and CDR2 YYNGEE. Here the CDR3 DNA reads TGTGCCAGCAGCGTTTCGGGGGGGTCGGGTCAGCCCCAGCATTTT. It encodes CASSVSGGSGQPQHF. The full variable domain, in which reference TRBV9 and TRBJ1-5 provide the parts outside the CDR3, is DSGVTQTPKHLITATGQRVTLRCSPRSGDLSVYWYQQSLDQGLQFLIQYYNGEERAKGNILERFSAQQFPDLHSELNLSSLELGDSALYFCASSVSGGSGQPQHFGDGTRLSIL.

V gene TRBV25-1 combines with J gene TRBJ1-6; 7 bases agree with TRBD1. Germline trimming cut 4 bases from V and 8 bases from J; bases unmatched to any gene: 8. Germline V gene data show CDR1 as MGHDK and CDR2 as SYGVNS. The CDR3 has 15 amino acids. The chain's CDR3 is CASSAKTGWDSPLHF. For the CDR3, the DNA is TGTGCCAGCAGTGCCAAGACAGGGTGGGATTCACCCCTCCACTTT.

Here the CDR3 reads CASSSPNEQGLGRNQPQHF. CDR3 DNA sequence: TGTGCCAGCAGTTCGCCGAACGAACAGGGGCTTGGGCGTAATCAGCCCCAGCATTTT. The V and J genes are TRBV28 and TRBJ1-5; 7 bases fit TRBD1. CDR1 and CDR2 (germline): MDHEN, SYDVKM. V was clipped by 4 bases and J by 4 bases; unmatched bases: 19. This CDR3 spans 19 amino acids.

The rearrangement links TRBV2 to TRBJ2-5; no clear D gene. The better agreement between TRBJ2-7 and the DNA end casts doubt on the J call. The length of the CDR3 is 13 residues. Germline assignment: CDR1 SNHLY and CDR2 FYNNEI. The CDR3 loop reads CASSENRAYEQYF. CDR3 coding DNA: TGTGCCAGCAGTGAGAACAGAGCCTACGAGCAGTACTTC.